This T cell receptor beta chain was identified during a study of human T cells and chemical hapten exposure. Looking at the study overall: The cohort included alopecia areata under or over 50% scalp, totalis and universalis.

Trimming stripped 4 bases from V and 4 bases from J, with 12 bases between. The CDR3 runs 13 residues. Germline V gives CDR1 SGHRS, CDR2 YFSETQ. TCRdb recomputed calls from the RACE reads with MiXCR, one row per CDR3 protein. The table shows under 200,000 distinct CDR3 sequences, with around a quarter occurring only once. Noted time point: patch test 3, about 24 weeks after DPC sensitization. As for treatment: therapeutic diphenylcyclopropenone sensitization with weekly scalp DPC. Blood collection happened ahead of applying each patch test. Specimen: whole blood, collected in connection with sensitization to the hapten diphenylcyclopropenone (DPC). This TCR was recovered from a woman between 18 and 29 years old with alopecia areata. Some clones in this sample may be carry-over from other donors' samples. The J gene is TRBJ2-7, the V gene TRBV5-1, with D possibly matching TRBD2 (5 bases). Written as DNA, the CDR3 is TGCGCCAGCAGCGCCGGACTGTCTTACGAGCAGTACTTC. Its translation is CASSAGLSYEQYF. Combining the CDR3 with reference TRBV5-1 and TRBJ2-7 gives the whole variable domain KAGVTQTPRYLIKTRGQQVTLSCSPISGHRSVSWYQQTPGQGLQFLFEYFSETQRNKGNFPGRFSGRQFSNSRSEMNVSTLELGDSALYLCASSAGLSYEQYFGPGTRLTVT.